This T cell receptor beta chain originates from a study of cytomegalovirus exposure and HLA in healthy donors. PCR involved 60 Vbeta and 13 Jbeta primers. Measured with immunoSEQ multiplex PCR; TCRdb has only the in-frame clones, and not every one. The sample carries around 120,000 clones, about 71% recorded once. CDR1 is DFQATT, CDR2 SNEGSKA, per germline (reference sequence). Between the trimmed V and J ends, which lost 8 bases and 1 base, there was a span of 8 bases. The CDR3 loop spans 11 amino acids. Study-wide results and limits: A later analysis showed HLA-associated TCR beta chains outstripping equally common others in clonal expansion. One cluster of highly shared sequence variants probably arose as a sequencing artifact.

With respect to this clone: What it recognizes is unknown.

The TCR originated in a woman aged 55-75 years in good health and CMV-seropositive. The specimen was PBMCs. This rearrangement joins TRBV20-1 to TRBJ2-5, with D possibly matching TRBD1 (5 bases). The CDR3 region is CSLTVQETQYF. In DNA, the CDR3 is TGCAGTCTGACAGTCCAAGAGACCCAGTACTTC.